The T cell receptor (beta chain) under discussion was sequenced for a study of T cell responses to AZD1222 COVID-19 vaccine (dated by TCRdb to the early 2020s). For the study in its entirety: TCR sequencing covered fewer than 250 trial participants: 200 to 210 given two doses of AZD1222 and approximately 26 given two doses of MenACWY control vaccine. Trial participants were enrolled by age into subgroups of 18-55, 56-69 and 70-plus years, and approximately 150, 30 and 60 TCR-sequenced participants, respectively, were included in these subgroups. Broader findings and caveats from the paper: CD4 TCRs associated with the vaccine covered the entire spike protein, and the dominant responses were in regions 160-218 and 743-854. In the small 56-69-year group, the increase in depth fell short of significance, most likely because of low power. A significant rise in spike-specific TCR breadth and depth was observed after two AZD1222 doses relative to day 0 and relative to MenACWY recipients. Only six or seven AZD1222 recipients were SARS-CoV-2 seropositive at baseline, limiting conclusions about previously exposed vaccinees. Reportedly, almost half of the unique spike-specific TCRs recognized epitopes lying outside the regions that are mutated in the B.1.351 and B.1.1.7 variants. Participants were mostly white British, with more females than males. The authors suggested clonal diversity may have been underestimated. Because no samples from the day 14 peak response were available, repertoires could be characterized only after the peak T cell response.

Here V drops 0 bases and J drops 5 bases, and the junction holds 7 bases not matched to any gene. The cysteine opens and the phenylalanine closes a CDR3 of 16 amino acids. This entry keeps only the CDR3 DNA: 48 bases, framed from base 1. Via the germline V gene, CDR1 is SGHNT and CDR2 YENEEA. On this clone itself: Its antigen specificity is not known. Base qualities are not provided; no much larger clone lies one nucleotide away.

The CDR3 regions of human TCRbeta chains were analyzed by immunosequencing. The paper's processing steps were these. Repertoire TCRs were matched against a reference library of SARS-CoV-2-specific TCRs generated with the MIRA antigen-specificity platform. Breadth meant the fraction of unique TCRs that were SARS-CoV-2-associated, whereas depth meant the fraction of total T cells that were SARS-CoV-2-associated. Using the MIRA data, every spike-specific TCR was mapped to the spike region that the TCR reacted to and assigned to either a CD4 or a CD8 class. Log10-transformed breadth and depth values were compared by one-way ANOVA with Sidak's multiple comparisons tests. TCRdb stores this immuneACCESS table with in-frame sequences only. Part of the clones is absent; in the studies checked, under half of the shortfall reflects unresolved V genes, and no reason is known for the rest. V and J calls and clone size come straight from that table; D and trimming were deduced from the DNA. A total of about 130,000 clones appear in this sample, 88% of them only once. More than 5.5% of the sample is in the top ten clones.

Reading the label with the study, this specimen's time point is: about 28 days (+/-7) after the second vaccine dose. AZD1222 recipients whose second dose came at about 4 weeks and those whose second dose came at about 12 weeks were combined into one group, since spike-specific TCR depth and breadth did not differ between the two schedules. The vaccinee samples were drawn from two UK trials, COV001 and COV002, one of which was a single-blind randomized controlled phase 2/3 trial testing AZD1222 (ChAdOx1 nCoV-19) in healthy adults. Trial participant PBMC samples were collected at day 0 and day 28 after the second dose for TCRbeta chain sequencing.

The sample in question was peripheral blood, obtained 28 days after the second AZD1222 dose. The chain joins TRBV11-3 to TRBJ2-1; 7 middle bases align to TRBD1. This clonotype originated in an adult who received the AZD1222 COVID-19 vaccine. The DNA sequence reads TGTGCCAGCAGCTTAGACCCATGGACAGGAGACAATGAGCAGTTCTTC. Its protein reads: CASSLDPWTGDNEQFF.